The next 32 T cell receptor beta chains were all read from a single sample in a study of T cells in localized non-small cell lung cancer. Only in-frame clones appear in the TCRdb table, and some are missing; sequencing was by immunoSEQ multiplex PCR. The profile shows under 50,000 clones, 81% of them singletons. The material sequenced was peripheral blood mononuclear cells, taken before any cancer treatment. The source of these receptors is a man aged 40-75 years with stage III lung adenocarcinoma.

V and J are TRBV27 and TRBJ1-6; D not resolved. This CDR3 has 15 residues. Germline V gives CDR1 MNHEY, CDR2 SMNVEV (reference sequence). Trimming left V 3 bases short and J 9 bases short, with 15 bases between. The CDR3 here is CASSFQPTSVSPLHF. The CDR3 nucleotides are TGTGCCAGCAGTTTCCAGCCTACAAGCGTTTCACCCCTCCACTTT.

This clone was observed many times. V is TRBV9 and J is TRBJ1-2; 8 bases agree with TRBD1. CDR3 size: 14 residues. V lost 3 bases and J lost 8; bases outside the gene matches: 9. CDR1 and CDR2 (germline): SGDLS, YYNGEE. CDR3 residues: CASSDDQGARGYTF. The CDR3 nucleotides read TGTGCCAGCAGCGACGACCAGGGGGCGAGGGGCTACACCTTC.

This chain joins TRBV27 and TRBJ1-2; no clear D gene. Germline V gives CDR1 MNHEY, CDR2 SMNVEV (reference sequence). The CDR3 runs to 14 residues. Trimming shortened V by 5 bases and J by 4 bases, and 14 bases separated the two germline ends. The DNA for the CDR3 is TGTGCCAGCAGTCCGGGAAAGATGGCCTATGGCTACACCTTC. It translates to CASSPGKMAYGYTF.

This rearrangement joins TRBV9 to TRBJ2-1; D might be TRBD1 (6 bases). Per the germline V gene, CDR1 is SGDLS and CDR2 is YYNGEE. The V gene lost 7 bases and the J gene lost 0 bases, with 14 bases spanning the gap. The CDR3 contains 15 residues. CDR3 in amino acids: CASGITGNSYNEQFF. The CDR3 DNA is TGTGCCAGCGGTATTACAGGGAACTCCTACAATGAGCAGTTCTTC.

This clone was recorded a few times. The chain couples TRBV6-5 to TRBJ2-5; TRBD1 might be the D (6 bases). Looked up from germline, CDR1 is MNHEY and CDR2 is SVGAGI. CDR3 length: 15 amino acids. With 0 bases removed from V and 5 bases from J, the gap between germline ends came to 13 bases. The CDR3 DNA sequence: TGTGCCAGCAGTTACTCGGCAGGGGACGCGGAGACCCAGTACTTC. Protein sequence: CASSYSAGDAETQYF.

This chain uses TRBV19 with TRBJ2-1, with 9 nucleotides matching TRBD2. J was trimmed by 0 bases and V by 5 bases; bases with no gene match: 8. The CDR3 spans 17 residues. Germline V gene lookup returns CDR1 LNHDA and CDR2 SQIVND (reference sequence). CDR3 in DNA: TGTGCCAGTAGTTTTCAAGGTAGCGGGAGCTCCTACAATGAGCAGTTCTTC. The encoded protein is CASSFQGSGSSYNEQFF.

J is TRBJ2-7 and V is TRBV10-3, with 8 nucleotides matching TRBD2. Per germline, CDR1 ENHRY and CDR2 SYGVKD. V was clipped by 0 bases and J by 6 bases; unmatched bases: 7. The CDR3 consists of 15 residues. The CDR3 DNA sequence: TGTGCCATCAGTGAGTCCGCCGGGGGGGCAACCGAGCAGTACTTC. This sequence encodes CAISESAGGATEQYF.

The count of this clone is one. The chain carries TRBV6-5 and TRBJ2-3, with TRBD2 identical over 7 bases. V shed 5 bases and J 0 bases; nucleotides not matched to a gene: 5. The V gene's germline CDR1 is MNHEY and CDR2 SVGAGI. The CDR3 extends over 15 amino acids. The CDR3 DNA follows: TGTGCCAGCAGTCACCGGGGGGATAGCACAGATACGCAGTATTTT. Translating it yields CASSHRGDSTDTQYF.

This clone came up a few times. This chain uses TRBV28 with TRBJ1-5; D unclear. Trimming removed 6 bases at V and 3 bases at J, with 15 bases between. There are 15 residues in the CDR3. Germline-derived CDR1 and CDR2 are MDHEN and SYDVKM. In DNA, the CDR3 is TGTGCCAGCAGCCCCAGGTCAGATAACAATCAGCCCCAGCATTTT. It yields the protein CASSPRSDNNQPQHF. Together with reference TRBV28 and TRBJ1-5, the CDR3 gives the full variable domain: DVKVTQSSRYLVKRTGEKVFLECVQDMDHENMFWYRQDPGLGLRLIYFSYDVKMKEKGDIPEGYSVSREKKERFSLILESASTNQTSMYLCASSPRSDNNQPQHFGDGTRLSIL.

The chain recombines TRBV6-5 with TRBJ2-5; TRBD1 aligns across 8 bases. This CDR3 has 14 residues. Per germline, CDR1 MNHEY and CDR2 SVGAGI. Unmatched junction bases numbered 6, after V lost 4 bases and J lost 5 bases. Here the CDR3 reads CASSLFQGAETQYF. CDR3 bases: TGTGCCAGCAGTTTGTTTCAGGGGGCGGAGACCCAGTACTTC.

The rearrangement uses TRBV4-2 and TRBJ1-4, with a weak D call TRBD1 (5 bases). The CDR3 loop spans 15 amino acids. The V gene lost 4 bases and the J gene lost 5 bases, with 14 bases spanning the gap. Germline values: CDR1 LGHNA, CDR2 YNFKEQ. The DNA for the CDR3 is TGTGCCAGCAGCCTTCGGGACCGGGGCAATGAAAAACTGTTTTTT. The encoded protein is CASSLRDRGNEKLFF.

The rearrangement uses TRBV27 and TRBJ1-3, with 8 bases identical to TRBD1. V lost 5 bases, J lost 4 bases, and 7 bases stayed unmatched. Germline CDR1 and CDR2: MNHEY and SMNVEV (reference sequence). The CDR3 length is 15 residues. CDR3 sequence (DNA): TGTGCCAGCAGTCCTCAGGGGGCTGGAGGAAACACCATATATTTT. The encoded protein is CASSPQGAGGNTIYF.

Written as DNA, the CDR3 is TGTGCCAGCAGTCCCGGGACATTCGAAGCTTTCTTT. Protein: CASSPGTFEAFF. The chain carries TRBV27 and TRBJ1-1, with D possibly TRBD1 on 6 matching bases. The CDR3 has 12 amino acids. CDR1 is MNHEY, CDR2 SMNVEV, per germline (reference sequence). Trimming took off 5 bases at V and 8 bases at J, with 12 bases between the two ends.

The V and J genes are TRBV2 and TRBJ2-2; D gene unclear. The CDR3 is 14 amino acids. With 7 bases removed from V and 1 base from J, the gap between germline ends came to 10 bases. Germline CDR1 is SNHLY and CDR2 is FYNNEI. CDR3 in DNA: TGTGCCAGCACTTGGGGTAGGAACACCGGGGAGCTGTTTTTT. This sequence encodes CASTWGRNTGELFF.

The V gene is TRBV19, the J gene TRBJ2-7, with D perhaps matching TRBD1 or TRBD2 (6 bases each). CDR1 is LNHDA and CDR2 is SQIVND in the germline V gene (reference sequence). The CDR3 contains 19 residues. V was pared by 7 bases and J by 2 bases, with 30 bases between. The CDR3 sequence: CASTRQAVLGGTPAYEQYF. CDR3 sequence (DNA): TGTGCCAGTACCCGACAGGCCGTACTAGGAGGGACCCCCGCCTACGAGCAGTACTTC.

This rearrangement joins TRBV5-6 to TRBJ1-5; D is possibly TRBD1 (5 bases). Germline V CDR1 and CDR2: SGHDT, YYEEEE. Trimming removed 0 bases from V and 0 bases from J, with 13 bases in between. The CDR3 has 17 amino acids. CDR3 in amino acids: CASSLGVPGYSNQPQHF. CDR3 nucleotides: TGTGCCAGCAGCTTGGGGGTCCCAGGGTATAGCAATCAGCCCCAGCATTTT.

V and J are TRBV7-2 and TRBJ2-7, with 7 bases matching TRBD2. Per germline, CDR1 SGHTA and CDR2 FQGNSA. V lost 2 bases, J lost 2 bases, and 0 bases stayed unmatched. The CDR3 has 13 amino acids. CDR3 amino acids: CASSLSGAYEQYF. As DNA, the CDR3 is TGTGCCAGCAGCTTAAGCGGGGCCTACGAGCAGTACTTC.

The chain uses TRBV7-2 and TRBJ2-5; D could derive from TRBD1 or TRBD2 (5 bases each). CDR3 length: 17 residues. Germline lookup yields CDR1 SGHTA and CDR2 FQGNSA. V was shortened by 1 base and J by 5 bases, with 20 bases between the two germline ends. CDR3 DNA: TGTGCCAGCAGCTTAGTTAGTACGGGTATGGGACGGGAGACCCAGTACTTC. Translated: CASSLVSTGMGRETQYF.

This chain joins TRBV6-6 and TRBJ2-7; weak D call: TRBD1 (5 bases). V lost 6 bases and J 0 bases, leaving 12 bases between the germline ends. The length of the CDR3 is 14 residues. Germline CDR1 and CDR2: MNHNY and SVGAGI (reference sequence). This chain's CDR3 is CASSLTVSSYEQYF. CDR3 nucleotides: TGTGCCAGCAGCCTGACAGTTAGCTCCTACGAGCAGTACTTC.

V is TRBV11-3 and J is TRBJ2-7; D is unclear. The CDR3 is 14 amino acids. CDR1 is SGHNT and CDR2 is YENEEA in the germline V gene. Trimming took off 2 bases at V and 5 bases at J, with 13 bases between the two ends. CDR3 amino acids: CASSLYGSDHEQYF. CDR3 nucleotide sequence: TGTGCCAGCAGCTTATATGGCAGTGACCACGAGCAGTACTTC.

The CDR3 bases are TGCAGCGTGGGACAGGGTAACTCCTACAATGAGCAGTTCTTC. Its translation is CSVGQGNSYNEQFF. The gene calls are TRBV29-1 and TRBJ2-1, with 9 bases aligning to TRBD1. CDR3 length equals 14 residues. Germline V gives CDR1 SQVTM, CDR2 ANQGSEA. The V and J ends lost 6 bases and 0 bases, in that order; junction bases with no gene match: 3.

The chain uses TRBV4-2 and TRBJ2-1, with 8 positions matching TRBD2. Germline V CDR1 and CDR2: LGHNA, YNFKEQ. This CDR3 has 15 amino acids. V lost 1 base to trimming and J lost 10 bases; unmatched junction nucleotides: 9. The CDR3 here is CASSQAGVAGREQFF. The CDR3 DNA reads TGTGCCAGCAGCCAAGCGGGAGTAGCGGGGAGAGAGCAGTTCTTC.

V gene TRBV25-1 combines with J gene TRBJ2-2; D possibly matches TRBD1 or TRBD2 (5 bases each). V lost 4 bases to trimming and J lost 6 bases, with 15 bases between them. CDR1 is MGHDK and CDR2 is SYGVNS in the germline V gene. The CDR3 has 15 residues. The DNA for the CDR3 is TGTGCCAGCAGTGGGGACGCCTGGGTTCCCGGGGAGCTGTTTTTT. Amino acids: CASSGDAWVPGELFF. The full variable domain, completed using reference TRBV25-1 and TRBJ2-2, is EADIYQTPRYLVIGTGKKITLECSQTMGHDKMYWYQQDPGMELHLIHYSYGVNSTEKGDLSSESTVSRIRTEHFPLTLESARPSHTSQYLCASSGDAWVPGELFFGEGSRLTVL.

This clone was picked up one time. One end of the junction fails to match germline, which may point to a read error. The sample has other DNA sequences that encode this CDR3 too. The V gene is TRBV27, the J gene TRBJ1-5, with TRBD1 matching 11 bases. The germline V gene encodes CDR1 MNHEY and CDR2 SMNVEV (reference sequence). The CDR3 runs 14 residues. The chain's CDR3 is CASSARTGGQPQHF. The CDR3 DNA sequence: TGTGCCAGCAGTGCCCGGACAGGGGGCCAGCCCCAGCACTTT.

This chain connects TRBV27 to TRBJ2-3; unclear D gene. The CDR3 totals 15 residues. Germline V gene sequence: CDR1 MNHEY, CDR2 SMNVEV (reference sequence). V was shortened by 4 bases and J by 0 bases, with 11 bases between the two germline ends. CDR3 sequence (DNA): TGTGCCAGCAGTTCGCGTGATCGAAGCACAGATACGCAGTATTTT. It yields the protein CASSSRDRSTDTQYF.

This clone appeared a single time. This sequence joins TRBV7-8 and TRBJ2-7, with a weak D call TRBD1 (6 bases). This CDR3 is built from 15 residues. CDR1 is SGHVS, CDR2 FQNEAQ, per germline. Trimming took 1 base from V and 0 from J, leaving 10 bases between them. The CDR3 coding sequence is TGTGCCAGCAGCTTAGTGGTAGGGGGCTCCTACGAGCAGTACTTC. Translating gives CASSLVVGGSYEQYF.

J is TRBJ2-3 and V is TRBV5-1; D remains unclear. Germline V gives CDR1 SGHRS, CDR2 YFSETQ. CDR3 size: 15 residues. With 0 bases removed from V and 0 bases from J, the gap between germline ends came to 8 bases. Here the CDR3 DNA reads TGCGCCAGCAGCTTGGATCACCCCAGCACAGATACGCAGTATTTT. It encodes CASSLDHPSTDTQYF.

The V gene is TRBV11-2, the J gene TRBJ2-7; 9 bases line up with TRBD2. The CDR3 covers 14 residues. Germline lookup yields CDR1 SGHAT and CDR2 FQNNGV. Unmatched junction bases numbered 12, after V lost 6 bases and J lost 9 bases. In nucleotides, the CDR3 is TGTGCCAGCAGTCAAGGCCGAGCGGGGGGACTGCAGTACTTC. This sequence encodes CASSQGRAGGLQYF.

The rearrangement joins TRBV5-1 to TRBJ1-4; 7 bases agree with TRBD1. This CDR3 has 16 residues. V dropped 3 bases and J dropped 7; count of bases not matched to a gene: 12. CDR1 is SGHRS, CDR2 YFSETQ, per germline. CDR3 loop: CASSSGDSSQGEKLFF. In nucleotides, the CDR3 is TGCGCCAGCAGCTCTGGGGACAGCAGCCAGGGTGAAAAACTGTTTTTT. The complete variable domain, with remaining parts taken from reference TRBV5-1 and TRBJ1-4, reads KAGVTQTPRYLIKTRGQQVTLSCSPISGHRSVSWYQQTPGQGLQFLFEYFSETQRNKGNFPGRFSGRQFSNSRSEMNVSTLELGDSALYLCASSSGDSSQGEKLFFGSGTQLSVL.

CDR3 sequence: CASSGAGGTGEQYF. Here the CDR3 DNA reads TGTGCCAGCAGTGGGGCTGGGGGCACGGGCGAGCAGTACTTC. This rearrangement joins TRBV6-1 to TRBJ2-7, with a tentative D call TRBD1 (6 bases). V was cut by 4 bases and J by 6 bases, with 16 bases left in between. The CDR3 runs to 14 residues. CDR1 and CDR2 from the germline V gene are MNHNS and SASEGT.

This clone was picked up a small number of times. The chain is built from TRBV18 and TRBJ2-6; D is unclear. Germline CDR1 and CDR2: KGHSH and LQKENI. The ends were cut back, 1 base at V and 2 bases at J, with 9 bases in the middle. The CDR3 runs to 16 residues. As DNA, the CDR3 is TGTGCCAGCTCACCACAAGAAGGAACTGGGGCCAACGTCCTGACTTTC. Protein: CASSPQEGTGANVLTF.

This clone was counted only a few times. This chain uses TRBV15 with TRBJ2-3; perhaps TRBD2 as D (6 bases). Trimming pared 2 bases from V and 2 bases from J, leaving 8 bases between. The germline V gene encodes CDR1 LNHNV and CDR2 YYDKDF (reference sequence). This CDR3 region has 14 residues. The CDR3 sequence is CATSRRGDTDTQYF. CDR3 nucleotide sequence: TGTGCCACCAGCAGACGCGGGGACACAGATACGCAGTATTTT.